This T cell receptor beta chain comes out of a study of vaccination and CD4 T cells after COVID-19. Turning to the study itself: Post-COVID draws came a median around 100 days after diagnosis (range 35 to 161). The study collected post-vaccine samples a median around 73 days after dose two, with a range of 14 to 241. Study-level findings and limits: Median counts of SARS-CoV-2-reactive clonotypes increased from around 20 to 38; this difference was not significant.

Stated treatment: roughly nine-day PBMC culture with coronavirus spike peptide pools or control peptides (ViraFEST assay). A single count supports this clonotype. No antigen is known for it. The CDR3 contains 12 residues. The V and J ends lost 10 bases and 1 base respectively, with 10 bases between them. Germline values: CDR1 LNHDA, CDR2 SQIVND (reference sequence). An Oncomine TCR Beta short-read assay was used to sequence the DNA from cultured CD4+ T cells. TCRdb fed the PCR reads into MiXCR, producing one record per CDR3 protein. Altogether under 9,500 distinct CDR3 sequences are present, approximately 52% being singletons, with the ten largest covering approximately 19%.

The chain is built from TRBV19 and TRBJ1-1, with unresolved D. Sequencing input: CD4+ T cells from blood, cultured in vitro. The receptor was derived from a human donor who had recovered from COVID-19. The CDR3 spells CATVRENTEAFF. As DNA, the CDR3 is TGTGCCACCGTTAGAGAGAACACTGAAGCTTTCTTT.